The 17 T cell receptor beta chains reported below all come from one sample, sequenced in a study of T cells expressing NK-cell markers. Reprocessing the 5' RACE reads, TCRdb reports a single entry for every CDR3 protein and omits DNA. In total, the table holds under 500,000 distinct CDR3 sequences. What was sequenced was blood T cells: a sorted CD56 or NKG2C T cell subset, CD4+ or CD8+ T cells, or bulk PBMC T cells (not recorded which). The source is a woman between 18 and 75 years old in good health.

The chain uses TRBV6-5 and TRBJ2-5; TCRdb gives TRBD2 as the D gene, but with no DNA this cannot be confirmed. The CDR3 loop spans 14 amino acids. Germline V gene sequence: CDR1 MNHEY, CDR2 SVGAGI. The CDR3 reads CASSYRLAQETQYF.

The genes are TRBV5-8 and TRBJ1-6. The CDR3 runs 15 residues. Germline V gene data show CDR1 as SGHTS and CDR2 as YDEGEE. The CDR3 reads CASSRGLQYNSPLHF.

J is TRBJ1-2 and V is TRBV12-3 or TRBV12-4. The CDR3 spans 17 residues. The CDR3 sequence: CASSPSPRGDDHYGYTF.

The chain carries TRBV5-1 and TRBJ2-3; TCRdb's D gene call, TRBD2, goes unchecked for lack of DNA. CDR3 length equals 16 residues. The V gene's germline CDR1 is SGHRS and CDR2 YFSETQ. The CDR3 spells CASSPGTSGFTDTQYF.

CDR3 amino acids: CASSRGDYGYTF. The V and J genes are TRBV7-9 and TRBJ1-2; TCRdb names TRBD1, which stays unverified in the absence of DNA. CDR3 length equals 12 residues. Germline values: CDR1 SEHNR, CDR2 FQNEAQ (reference sequence).

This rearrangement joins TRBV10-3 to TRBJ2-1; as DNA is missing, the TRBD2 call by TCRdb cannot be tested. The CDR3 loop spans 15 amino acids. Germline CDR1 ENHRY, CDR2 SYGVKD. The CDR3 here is CAISESAGGYNEQFF.

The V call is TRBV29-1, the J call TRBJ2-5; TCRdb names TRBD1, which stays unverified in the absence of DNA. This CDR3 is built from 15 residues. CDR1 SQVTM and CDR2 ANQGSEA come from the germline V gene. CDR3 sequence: CSVASWETGEETQYF.

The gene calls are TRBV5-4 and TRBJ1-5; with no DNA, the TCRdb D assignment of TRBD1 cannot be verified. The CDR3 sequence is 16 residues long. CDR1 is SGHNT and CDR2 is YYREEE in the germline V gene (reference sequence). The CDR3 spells CASSPDRGYSNQPQHF.

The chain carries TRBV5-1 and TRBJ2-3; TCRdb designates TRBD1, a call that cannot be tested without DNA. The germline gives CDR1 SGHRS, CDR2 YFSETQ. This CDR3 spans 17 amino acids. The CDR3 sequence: CASRTLVPGRGTDTQYF. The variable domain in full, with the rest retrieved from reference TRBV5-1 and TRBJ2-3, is KAGVTQTPRYLIKTRGQQVTLSCSPISGHRSVSWYQQTPGQGLQFLFEYFSETQRNKGNFPGRFSGRQFSNSRSEMNVSTLELGDSALYLCASRTLVPGRGTDTQYFGPGTRLTVL.

The chain's CDR3 is CASSVQGVETQYF. The chain is built from TRBV6-1 and TRBJ2-5; the TCRdb D gene call, TRBD1, has no DNA to confirm it. This CDR3 region has 13 residues. The germline V gene encodes CDR1 MNHNS and CDR2 SASEGT.

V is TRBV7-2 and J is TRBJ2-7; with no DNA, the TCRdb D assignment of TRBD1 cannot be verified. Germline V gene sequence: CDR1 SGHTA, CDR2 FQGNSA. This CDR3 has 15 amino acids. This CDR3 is CASSLAGEGKGEQYF.

The CDR3 region is CASLLKETQYF. V is TRBV7-2 and J is TRBJ2-5. Looked up from germline, CDR1 is SGHTA and CDR2 is FQGNSA. CDR3 length: 11 residues.

Here the CDR3 reads CASSSGTMSGYTF. V and J are TRBV25-1 and TRBJ1-2; there is no DNA to check the TCRdb D call of TRBD1. The CDR3 totals 13 residues. The V gene's germline CDR1 is MGHDK and CDR2 SYGVNS.

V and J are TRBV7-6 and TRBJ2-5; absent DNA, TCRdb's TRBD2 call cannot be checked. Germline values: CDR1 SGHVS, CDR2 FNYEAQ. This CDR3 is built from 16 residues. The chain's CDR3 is CASSQPIAGTGETQYF.

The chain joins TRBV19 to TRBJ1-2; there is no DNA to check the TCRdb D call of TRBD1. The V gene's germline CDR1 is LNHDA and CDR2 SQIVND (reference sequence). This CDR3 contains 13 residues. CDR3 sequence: CASSFGQGDGYTF.

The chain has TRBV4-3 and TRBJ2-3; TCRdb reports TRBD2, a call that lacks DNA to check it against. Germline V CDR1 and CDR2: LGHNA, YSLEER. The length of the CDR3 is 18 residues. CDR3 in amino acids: CASSQEVGAGDSTDTQYF.

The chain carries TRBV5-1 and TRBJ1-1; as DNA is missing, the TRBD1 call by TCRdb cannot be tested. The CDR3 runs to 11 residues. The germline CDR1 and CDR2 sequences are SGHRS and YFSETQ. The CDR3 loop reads CASSVRDEAFF.